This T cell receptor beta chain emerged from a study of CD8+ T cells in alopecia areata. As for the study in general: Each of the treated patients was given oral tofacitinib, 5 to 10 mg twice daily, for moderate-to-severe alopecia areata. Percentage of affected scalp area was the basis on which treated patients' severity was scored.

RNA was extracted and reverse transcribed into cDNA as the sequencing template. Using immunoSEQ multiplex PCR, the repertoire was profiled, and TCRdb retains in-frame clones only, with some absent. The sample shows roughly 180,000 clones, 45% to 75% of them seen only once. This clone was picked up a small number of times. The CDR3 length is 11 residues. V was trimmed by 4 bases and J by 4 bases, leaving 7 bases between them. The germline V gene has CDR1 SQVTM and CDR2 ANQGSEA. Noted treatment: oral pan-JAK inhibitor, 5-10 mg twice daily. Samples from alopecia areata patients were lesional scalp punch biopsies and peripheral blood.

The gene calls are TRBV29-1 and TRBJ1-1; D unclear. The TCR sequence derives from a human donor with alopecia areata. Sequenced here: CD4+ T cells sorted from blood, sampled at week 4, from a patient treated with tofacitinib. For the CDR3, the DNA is TGCAGCGTTGTCTACTTCACTGAAGCTTTCTTT. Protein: CSVVYFTEAFF. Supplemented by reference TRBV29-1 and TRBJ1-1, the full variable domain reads SAVISQKPSRDICQRGTSLTIQCQVDSQVTMMFWYRQQPGQSLTLIATANQGSEATYESGFVIDKFPISRPNLTFSTLTVSNMSPEDSSIYLCSVVYFTEAFFGQGTRLTVV.